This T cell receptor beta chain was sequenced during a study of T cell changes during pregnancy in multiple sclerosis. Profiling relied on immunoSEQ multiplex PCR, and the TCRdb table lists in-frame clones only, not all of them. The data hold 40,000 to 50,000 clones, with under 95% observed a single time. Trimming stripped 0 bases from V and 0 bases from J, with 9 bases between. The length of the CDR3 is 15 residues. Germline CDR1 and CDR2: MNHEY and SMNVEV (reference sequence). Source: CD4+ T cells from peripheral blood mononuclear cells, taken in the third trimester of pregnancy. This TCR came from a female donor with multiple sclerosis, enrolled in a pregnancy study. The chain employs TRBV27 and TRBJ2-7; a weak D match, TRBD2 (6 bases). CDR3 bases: TGTGCCAGCAGTTTATCCGGGACTGCCTCCTACGAGCAGTACTTC. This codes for CASSLSGTASYEQYF.